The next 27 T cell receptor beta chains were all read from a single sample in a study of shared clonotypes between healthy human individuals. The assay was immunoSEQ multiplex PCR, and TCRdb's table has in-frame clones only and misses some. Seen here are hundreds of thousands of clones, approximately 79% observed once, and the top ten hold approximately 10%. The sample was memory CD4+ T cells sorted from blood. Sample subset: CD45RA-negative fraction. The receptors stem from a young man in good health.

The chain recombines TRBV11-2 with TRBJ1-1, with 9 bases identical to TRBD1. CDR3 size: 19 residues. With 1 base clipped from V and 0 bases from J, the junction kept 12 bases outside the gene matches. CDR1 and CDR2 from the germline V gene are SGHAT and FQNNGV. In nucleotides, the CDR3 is TGTGCCAGCAGCTTAGTGAAAGCTCTAGGGACAGGGATGAACACTGAAGCTTTCTTT. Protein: CASSLVKALGTGMNTEAFF.

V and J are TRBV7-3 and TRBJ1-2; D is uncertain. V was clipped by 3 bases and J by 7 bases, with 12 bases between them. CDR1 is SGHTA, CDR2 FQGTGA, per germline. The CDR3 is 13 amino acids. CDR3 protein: CASSLQAGGGYTF. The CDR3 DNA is TGTGCCAGCAGCTTGCAGGCGGGAGGTGGCTACACCTTC.

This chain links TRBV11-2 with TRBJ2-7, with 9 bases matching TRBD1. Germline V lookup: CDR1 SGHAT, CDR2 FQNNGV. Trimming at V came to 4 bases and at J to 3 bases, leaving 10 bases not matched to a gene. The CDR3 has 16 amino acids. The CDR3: CASSSYRDRDFYEQYF. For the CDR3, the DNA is TGTGCCAGCAGCTCATATCGGGACAGGGATTTCTACGAGCAGTACTTC.

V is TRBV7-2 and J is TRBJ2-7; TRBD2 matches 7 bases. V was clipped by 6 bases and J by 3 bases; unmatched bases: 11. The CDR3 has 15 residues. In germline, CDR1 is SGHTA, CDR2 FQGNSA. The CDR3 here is CASSPGGTGGYEQYF. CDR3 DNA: TGTGCCAGCAGTCCTGGAGGGACGGGGGGCTACGAGCAGTACTTC.

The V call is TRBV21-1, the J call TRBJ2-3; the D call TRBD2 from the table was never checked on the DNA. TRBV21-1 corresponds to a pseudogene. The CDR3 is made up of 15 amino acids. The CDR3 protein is CASSARRELTDTQYF. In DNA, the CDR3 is TGTGCCAGCAGCGCGCGGAGGGAACTCACAGATACGCAGTATTTT.

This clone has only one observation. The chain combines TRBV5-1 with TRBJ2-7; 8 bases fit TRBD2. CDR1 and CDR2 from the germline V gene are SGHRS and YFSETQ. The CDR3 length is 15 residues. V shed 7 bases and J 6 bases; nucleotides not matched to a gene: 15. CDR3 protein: CASAAAGGRSGEQYF. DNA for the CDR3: TGCGCCAGCGCTGCGGCGGGAGGTCGCTCCGGCGAGCAGTACTTC.

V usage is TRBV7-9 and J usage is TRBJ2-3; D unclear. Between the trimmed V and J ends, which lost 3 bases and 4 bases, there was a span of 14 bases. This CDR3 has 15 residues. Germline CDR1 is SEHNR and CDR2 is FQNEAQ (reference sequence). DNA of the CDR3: TGTGCCAGCAGCTTTTTTGTAGATTTGGCAGATACGCAGTATTTT. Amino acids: CASSFFVDLADTQYF.

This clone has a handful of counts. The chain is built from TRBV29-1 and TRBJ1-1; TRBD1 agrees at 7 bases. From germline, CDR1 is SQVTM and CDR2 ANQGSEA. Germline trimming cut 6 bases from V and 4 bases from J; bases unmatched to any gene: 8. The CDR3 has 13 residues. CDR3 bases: TGCAGCGTGACGGAAGGACAGGCCACTGAAGCTTTCTTT. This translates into CSVTEGQATEAFF.

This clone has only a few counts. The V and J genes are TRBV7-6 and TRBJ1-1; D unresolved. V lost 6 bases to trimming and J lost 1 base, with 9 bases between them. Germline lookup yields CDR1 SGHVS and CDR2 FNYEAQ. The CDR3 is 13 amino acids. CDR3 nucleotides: TGTGCCAGCAGTCAAGGTCCGAACACTGAAGCTTTCTTT. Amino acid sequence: CASSQGPNTEAFF. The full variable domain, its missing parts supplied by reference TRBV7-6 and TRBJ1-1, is GAGVSQSPRYKVTKRGQDVALRCDPISGHVSLYWYRQALGQGPEFLTYFNYEAQQDKSGLPNDRFSAERPEGSISTLTIQRTEQRDSAMYRCASSQGPNTEAFFGQGTRLTVV.

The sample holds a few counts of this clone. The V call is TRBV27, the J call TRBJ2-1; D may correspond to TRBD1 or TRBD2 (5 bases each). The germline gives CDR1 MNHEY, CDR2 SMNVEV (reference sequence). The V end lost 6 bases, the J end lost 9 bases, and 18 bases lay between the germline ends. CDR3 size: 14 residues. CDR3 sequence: CASRRTGTLGEQFF. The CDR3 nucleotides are TGTGCCAGCAGGCGAACCGGGACGCTGGGTGAGCAGTTCTTC.

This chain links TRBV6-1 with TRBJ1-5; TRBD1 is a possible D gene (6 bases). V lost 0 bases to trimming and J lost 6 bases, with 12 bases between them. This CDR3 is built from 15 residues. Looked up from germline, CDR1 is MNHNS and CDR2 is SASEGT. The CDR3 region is CASSEAHWGAQPQHF. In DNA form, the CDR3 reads TGTGCCAGCAGTGAAGCGCACTGGGGGGCTCAGCCCCAGCATTTT.

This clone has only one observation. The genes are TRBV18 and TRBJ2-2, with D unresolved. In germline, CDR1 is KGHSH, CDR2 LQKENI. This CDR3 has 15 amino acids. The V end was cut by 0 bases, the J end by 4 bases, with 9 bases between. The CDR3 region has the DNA TGTGCCAGCTCACCACCTCTAGGTGGCACCGGGGAGCTGTTTTTT. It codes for CASSPPLGGTGELFF.

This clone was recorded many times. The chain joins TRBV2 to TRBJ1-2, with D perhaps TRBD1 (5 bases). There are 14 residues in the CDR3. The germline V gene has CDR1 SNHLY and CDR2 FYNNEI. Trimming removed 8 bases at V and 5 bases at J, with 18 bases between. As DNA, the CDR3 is TGTGCCAGCTACCGAGACAGTCCAATATATGGCTACACCTTC. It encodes CASYRDSPIYGYTF.

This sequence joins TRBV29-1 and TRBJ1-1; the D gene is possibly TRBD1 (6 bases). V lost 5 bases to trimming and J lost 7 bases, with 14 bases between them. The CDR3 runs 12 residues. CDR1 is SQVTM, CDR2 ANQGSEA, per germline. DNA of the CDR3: TGCAGCGTTCCACAGGGTAGTAGTGAAGCTTTCTTT. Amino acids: CSVPQGSSEAFF.

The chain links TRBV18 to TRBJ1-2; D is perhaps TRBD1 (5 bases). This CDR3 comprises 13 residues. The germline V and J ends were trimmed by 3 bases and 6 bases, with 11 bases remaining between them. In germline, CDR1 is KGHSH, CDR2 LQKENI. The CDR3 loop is CASSPQGLNGYTF. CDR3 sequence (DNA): TGTGCCAGCTCACCCCAGGGTCTGAATGGCTACACCTTC.

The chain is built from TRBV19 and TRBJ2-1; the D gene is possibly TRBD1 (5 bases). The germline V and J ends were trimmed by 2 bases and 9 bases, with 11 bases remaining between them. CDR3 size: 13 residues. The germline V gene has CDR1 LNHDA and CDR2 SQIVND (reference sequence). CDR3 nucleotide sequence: TGTGCCAGTAGTATAAGGACATCGGGTGAGCAGTTCTTC. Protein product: CASSIRTSGEQFF. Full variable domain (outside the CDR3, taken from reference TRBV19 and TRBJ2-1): DGGITQSPKYLFRKEGQNVTLSCEQNLNHDAMYWYRQDPGQGLRLIYYSQIVNDFQKGDIAEGYSVSREKKESFPLTVTSAQKNPTAFYLCASSIRTSGEQFFGPGTRLTVL.

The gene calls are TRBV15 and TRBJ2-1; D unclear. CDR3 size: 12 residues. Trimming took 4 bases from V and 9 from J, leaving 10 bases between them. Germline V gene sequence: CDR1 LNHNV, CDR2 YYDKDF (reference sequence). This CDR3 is CATSKTAGEQFF. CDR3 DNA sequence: TGTGCCACCAGCAAGACTGCAGGTGAGCAGTTCTTC.

CDR3 amino acids: CASSAHTGGSDEQYF. The DNA of the CDR3 is TGTGCCAGCAGTGCACATACAGGGGGCAGCGACGAGCAGTACTTC. The chain recombines TRBV28 with TRBJ2-7; 9 bases are a match to TRBD1. With 5 bases clipped from V and 5 bases from J, the junction kept 10 bases outside the gene matches. The length of the CDR3 is 15 residues. The germline V gene encodes CDR1 MDHEN and CDR2 SYDVKM.

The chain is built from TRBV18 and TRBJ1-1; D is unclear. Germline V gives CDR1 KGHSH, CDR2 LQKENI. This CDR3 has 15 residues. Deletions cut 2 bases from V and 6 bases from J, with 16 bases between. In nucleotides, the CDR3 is TGTGCCAGCTCACCAAGGACGGGAGCAAGGGCTGAAGCTTTCTTT. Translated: CASSPRTGARAEAFF.

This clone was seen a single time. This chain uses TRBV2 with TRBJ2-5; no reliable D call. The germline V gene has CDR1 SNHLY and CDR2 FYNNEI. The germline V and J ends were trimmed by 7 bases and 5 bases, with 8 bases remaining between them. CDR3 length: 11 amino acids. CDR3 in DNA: TGTGCCAGCACTTTGGGGGAGACCCAGTACTTC. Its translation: CASTLGETQYF.

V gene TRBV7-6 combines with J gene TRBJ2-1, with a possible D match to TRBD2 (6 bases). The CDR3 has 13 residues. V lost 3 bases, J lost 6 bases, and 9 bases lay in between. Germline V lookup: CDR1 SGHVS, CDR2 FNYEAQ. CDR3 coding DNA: TGTGCCAGCAGCTTGGGGGACTTCAATGAGCAGTTCTTC. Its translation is CASSLGDFNEQFF.

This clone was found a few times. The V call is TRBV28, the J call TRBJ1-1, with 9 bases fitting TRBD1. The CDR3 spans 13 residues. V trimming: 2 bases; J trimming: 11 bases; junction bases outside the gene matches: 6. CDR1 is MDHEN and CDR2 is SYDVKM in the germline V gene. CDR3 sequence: CASSLSGDRVAFF. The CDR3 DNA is TGTGCCAGCAGTTTAAGTGGGGACAGGGTTGCTTTCTTT.

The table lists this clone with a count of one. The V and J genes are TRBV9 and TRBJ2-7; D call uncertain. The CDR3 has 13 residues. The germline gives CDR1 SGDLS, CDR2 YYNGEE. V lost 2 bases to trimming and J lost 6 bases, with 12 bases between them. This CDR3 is CASSVTNLSEQYF. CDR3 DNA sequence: TGTGCCAGCAGCGTCACTAATTTATCCGAGCAGTACTTC.

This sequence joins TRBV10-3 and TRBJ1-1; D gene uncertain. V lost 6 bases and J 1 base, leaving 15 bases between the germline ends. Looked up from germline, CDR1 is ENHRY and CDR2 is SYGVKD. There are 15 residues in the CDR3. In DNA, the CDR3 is TGTGCCATCAGGGAGACTGTTGGAGGGAACACTGAAGCTTTCTTT. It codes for CAIRETVGGNTEAFF.

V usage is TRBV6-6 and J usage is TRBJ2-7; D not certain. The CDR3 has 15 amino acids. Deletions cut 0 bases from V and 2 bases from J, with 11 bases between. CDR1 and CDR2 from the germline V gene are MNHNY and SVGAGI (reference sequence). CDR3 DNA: TGTGCCAGCAGTTACTCACCCACCTCGACCTACGAGCAGTACTTC. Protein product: CASSYSPTSTYEQYF.

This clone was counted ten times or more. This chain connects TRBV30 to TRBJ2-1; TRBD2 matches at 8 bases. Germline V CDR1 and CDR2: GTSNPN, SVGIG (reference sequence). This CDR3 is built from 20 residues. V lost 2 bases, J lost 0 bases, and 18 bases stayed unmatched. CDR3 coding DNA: TGTGCCTGGAGTTCGAGACTAGCGTCGGCCCGCATCGGCTCCTACAATGAGCAGTTCTTC. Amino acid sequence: CAWSSRLASARIGSYNEQFF.

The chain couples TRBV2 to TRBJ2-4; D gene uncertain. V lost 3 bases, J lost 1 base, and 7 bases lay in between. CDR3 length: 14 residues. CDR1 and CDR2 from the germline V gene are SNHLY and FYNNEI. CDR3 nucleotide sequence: TGTGCCAGCAGTGACCAGCGCGCCAAAAACATTCAGTACTTC. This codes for CASSDQRAKNIQYF.